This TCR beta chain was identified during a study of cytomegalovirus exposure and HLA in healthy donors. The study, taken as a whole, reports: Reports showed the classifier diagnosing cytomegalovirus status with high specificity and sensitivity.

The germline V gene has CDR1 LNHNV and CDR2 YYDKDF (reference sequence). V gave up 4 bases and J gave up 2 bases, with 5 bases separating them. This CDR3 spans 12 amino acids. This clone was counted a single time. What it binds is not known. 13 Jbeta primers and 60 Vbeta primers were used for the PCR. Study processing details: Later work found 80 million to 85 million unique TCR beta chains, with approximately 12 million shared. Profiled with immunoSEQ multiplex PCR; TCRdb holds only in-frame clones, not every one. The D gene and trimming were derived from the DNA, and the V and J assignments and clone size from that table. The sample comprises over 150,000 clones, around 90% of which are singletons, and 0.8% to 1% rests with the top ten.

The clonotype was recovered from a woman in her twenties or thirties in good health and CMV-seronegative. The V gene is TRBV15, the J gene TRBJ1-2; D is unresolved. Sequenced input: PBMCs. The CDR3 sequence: CATSKQNYGYTF. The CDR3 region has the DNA TGTGCCACCAGCAAACAGAACTATGGCTACACCTTC.